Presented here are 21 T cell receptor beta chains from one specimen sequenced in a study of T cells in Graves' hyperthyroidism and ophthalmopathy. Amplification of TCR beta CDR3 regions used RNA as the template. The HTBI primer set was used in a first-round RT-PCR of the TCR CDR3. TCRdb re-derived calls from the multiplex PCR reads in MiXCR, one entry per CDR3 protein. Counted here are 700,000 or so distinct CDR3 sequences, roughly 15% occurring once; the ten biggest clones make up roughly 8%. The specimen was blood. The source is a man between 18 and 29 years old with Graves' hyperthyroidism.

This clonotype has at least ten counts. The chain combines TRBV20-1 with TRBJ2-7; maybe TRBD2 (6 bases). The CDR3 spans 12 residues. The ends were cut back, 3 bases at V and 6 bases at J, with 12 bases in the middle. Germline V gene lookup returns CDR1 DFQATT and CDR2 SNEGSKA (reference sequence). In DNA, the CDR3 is TGCAGTGCTAGTCCCACTAGCTCCGAGCAGTACTTC. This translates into CSASPTSSEQYF.

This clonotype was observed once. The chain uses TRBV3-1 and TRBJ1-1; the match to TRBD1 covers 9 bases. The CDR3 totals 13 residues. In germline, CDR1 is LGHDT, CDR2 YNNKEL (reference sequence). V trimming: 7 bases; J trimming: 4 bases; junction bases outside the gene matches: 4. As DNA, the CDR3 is TGTGCCAGCACCGACAGGGGGATCACTGAAGCTTTCTTT. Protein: CASTDRGITEAFF.

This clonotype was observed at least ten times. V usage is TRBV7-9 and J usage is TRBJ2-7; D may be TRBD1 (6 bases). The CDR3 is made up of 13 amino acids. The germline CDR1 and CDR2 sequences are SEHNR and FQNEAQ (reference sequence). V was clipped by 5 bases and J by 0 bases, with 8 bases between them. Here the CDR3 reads CASSADSSYEQYF. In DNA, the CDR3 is TGTGCCAGCAGCGCGGACAGCTCCTACGAGCAGTACTTC.

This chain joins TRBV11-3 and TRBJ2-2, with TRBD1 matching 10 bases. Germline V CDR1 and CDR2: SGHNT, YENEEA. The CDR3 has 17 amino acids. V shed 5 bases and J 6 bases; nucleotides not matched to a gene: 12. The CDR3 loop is CASSGNWDRGGAGELFF. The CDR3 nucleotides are TGTGCCAGCAGCGGGAATTGGGACAGGGGAGGTGCCGGGGAGCTGTTTTTT.

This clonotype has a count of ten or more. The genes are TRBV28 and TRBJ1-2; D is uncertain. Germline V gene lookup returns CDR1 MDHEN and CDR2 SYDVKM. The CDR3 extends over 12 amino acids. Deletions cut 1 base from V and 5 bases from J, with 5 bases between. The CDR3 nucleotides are TGTGCCAGCAGTTTATCCCGTTATGGCTACACCTTC. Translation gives CASSLSRYGYTF.

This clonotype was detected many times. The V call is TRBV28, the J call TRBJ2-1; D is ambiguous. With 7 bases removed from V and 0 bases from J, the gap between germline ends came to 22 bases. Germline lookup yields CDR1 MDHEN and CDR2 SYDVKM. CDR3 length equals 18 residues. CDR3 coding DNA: TGTGCCAGCATCACTTCAGGCTATTCCCTGAGCTCCTACAATGAGCAGTTCTTC. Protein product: CASITSGYSLSSYNEQFF.

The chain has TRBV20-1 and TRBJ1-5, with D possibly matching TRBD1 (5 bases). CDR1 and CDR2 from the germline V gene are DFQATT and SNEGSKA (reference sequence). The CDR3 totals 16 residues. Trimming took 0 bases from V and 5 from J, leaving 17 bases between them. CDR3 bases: TGCAGTGCTAGAGATATCGGACACTTCGGGTATCAGCCCCAGCATTTT. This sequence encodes CSARDIGHFGYQPQHF.

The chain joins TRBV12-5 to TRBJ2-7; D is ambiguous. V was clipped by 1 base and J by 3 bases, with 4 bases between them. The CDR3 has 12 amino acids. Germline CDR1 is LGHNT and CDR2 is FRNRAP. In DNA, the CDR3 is TGTGCTAGTGGTTTGGCCGTCTACGAGCAGTACTTC. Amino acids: CASGLAVYEQYF.

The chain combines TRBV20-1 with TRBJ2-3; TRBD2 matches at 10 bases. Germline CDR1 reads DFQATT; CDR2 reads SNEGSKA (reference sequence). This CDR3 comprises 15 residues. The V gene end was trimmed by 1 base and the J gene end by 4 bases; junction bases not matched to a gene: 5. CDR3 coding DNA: TGCAGTGCTAGAGTCGCTAGCGGGAGTCCAGATACGCAGTATTTT. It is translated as CSARVASGSPDTQYF.

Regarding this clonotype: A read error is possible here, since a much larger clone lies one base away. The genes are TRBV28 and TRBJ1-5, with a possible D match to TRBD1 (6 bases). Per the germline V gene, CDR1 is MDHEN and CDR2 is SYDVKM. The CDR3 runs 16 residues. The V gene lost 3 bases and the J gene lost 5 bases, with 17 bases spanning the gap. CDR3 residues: CASSFHAGGLDQPQHF. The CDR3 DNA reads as TGTGCCAGCAGTTTTCACGCGGGGGGCCTGGATCAGCCCCAGCATTTT.

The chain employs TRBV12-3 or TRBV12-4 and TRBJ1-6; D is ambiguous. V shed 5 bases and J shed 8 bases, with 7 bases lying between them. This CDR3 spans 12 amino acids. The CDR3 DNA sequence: TGTGCCAGCAGTCTTTACTATTCACCCCTCCACTTT. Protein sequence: CASSLYYSPLHF.

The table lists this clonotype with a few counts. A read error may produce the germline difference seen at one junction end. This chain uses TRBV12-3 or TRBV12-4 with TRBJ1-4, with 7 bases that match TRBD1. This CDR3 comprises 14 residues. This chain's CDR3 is CAGRRDRANEKLFF. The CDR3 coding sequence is TGTGCCGGCAGACGCGACAGGGCTAATGAAAAACTGTTTTTT.

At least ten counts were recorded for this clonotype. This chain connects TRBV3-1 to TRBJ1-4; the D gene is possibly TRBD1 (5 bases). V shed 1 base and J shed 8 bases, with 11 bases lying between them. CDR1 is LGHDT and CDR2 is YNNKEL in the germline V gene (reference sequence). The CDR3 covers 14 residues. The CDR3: CASSQAGAEEKLFF. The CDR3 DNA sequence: TGTGCCAGCAGCCAAGCTGGGGCGGAGGAAAAACTGTTTTTT.

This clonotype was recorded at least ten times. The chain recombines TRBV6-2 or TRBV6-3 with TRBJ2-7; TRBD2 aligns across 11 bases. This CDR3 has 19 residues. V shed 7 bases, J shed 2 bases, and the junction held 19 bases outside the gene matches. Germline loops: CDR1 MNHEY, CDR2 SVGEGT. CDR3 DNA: TGTGCCAGCACCCTCCGGGGGATCGACGGGACTAGCGGTGCCTACGAGCAGTACTTC. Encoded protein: CASTLRGIDGTSGAYEQYF.

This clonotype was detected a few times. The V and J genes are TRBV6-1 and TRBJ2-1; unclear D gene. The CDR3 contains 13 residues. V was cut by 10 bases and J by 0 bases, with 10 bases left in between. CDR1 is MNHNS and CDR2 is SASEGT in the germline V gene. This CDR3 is CATARSSYNEQFF. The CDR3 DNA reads TGTGCCACTGCCAGAAGCTCCTACAATGAGCAGTTCTTC.

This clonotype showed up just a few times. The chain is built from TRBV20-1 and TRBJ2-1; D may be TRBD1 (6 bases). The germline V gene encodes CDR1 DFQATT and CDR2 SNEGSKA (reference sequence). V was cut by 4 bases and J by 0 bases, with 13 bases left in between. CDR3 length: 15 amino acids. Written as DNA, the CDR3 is TGCAGTGCTACAAGAACAGGGAGCTCCTACAATGAGCAGTTCTTC. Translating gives CSATRTGSSYNEQFF.

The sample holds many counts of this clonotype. The CDR3 nucleotides are TGTGCCAGCAGCTGGACTAGCGGGAGCTCCTACAATGAGCAGTTCTTC. The encoded protein is CASSWTSGSSYNEQFF. This chain links TRBV7-3 with TRBJ2-1; 13 bases fit TRBD2. V lost 4 bases to trimming and J lost 0 bases; unmatched junction nucleotides: 0. The CDR3 totals 16 residues. Germline CDR1 is SGHTA and CDR2 is FQGTGA.

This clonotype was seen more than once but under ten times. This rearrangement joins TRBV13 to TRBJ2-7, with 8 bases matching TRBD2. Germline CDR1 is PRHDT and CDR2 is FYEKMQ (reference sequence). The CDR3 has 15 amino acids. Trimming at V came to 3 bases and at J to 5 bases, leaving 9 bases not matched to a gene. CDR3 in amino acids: CASSFYQAGVHEQYF. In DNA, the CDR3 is TGTGCCAGCAGCTTCTATCAAGCGGGAGTACACGAGCAGTACTTC.

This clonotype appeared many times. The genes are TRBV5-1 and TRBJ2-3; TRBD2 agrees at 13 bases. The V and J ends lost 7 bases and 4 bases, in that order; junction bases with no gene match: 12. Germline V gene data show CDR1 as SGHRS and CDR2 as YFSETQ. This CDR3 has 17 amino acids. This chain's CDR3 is CASGTPKLAGGADTQYF. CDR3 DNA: TGCGCCAGCGGCACTCCCAAACTAGCGGGAGGGGCAGATACGCAGTATTTT.

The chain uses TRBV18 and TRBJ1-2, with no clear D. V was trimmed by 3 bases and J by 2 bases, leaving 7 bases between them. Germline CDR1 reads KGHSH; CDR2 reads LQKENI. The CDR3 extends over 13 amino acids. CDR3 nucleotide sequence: TGTGCCAGCTCACCGAATTTGAACTATGGCTACACCTTC. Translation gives CASSPNLNYGYTF.

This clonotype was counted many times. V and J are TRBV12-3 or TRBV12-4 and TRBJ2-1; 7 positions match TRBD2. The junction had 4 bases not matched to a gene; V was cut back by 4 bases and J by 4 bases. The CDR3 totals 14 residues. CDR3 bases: TGTGCCAGCAGTTCAGCGGGACGGTACAATGAGCAGTTCTTC. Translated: CASSSAGRYNEQFF.